This T cell receptor (beta chain) was sequenced during a study of T cell repertoires in cytomegalovirus infection. TCRdb analysed the reads with MiXCR anew, one entry per CDR3 protein. The sample has hundreds of thousands of distinct CDR3 sequences, less than 40% seen once; the top ten hold 2.8%. Germline lookup yields CDR1 MNHEY and CDR2 SMNVEV (reference sequence). CDR3 size: 14 residues. Trimming cost V 6 bases and J 7 bases, with 15 bases left between them. The chain recombines TRBV27 with TRBJ1-4, with D perhaps TRBD1 (6 bases). The source of this sequence is a human donor in good health (CMV status not recorded). Some clones in this sample may be carry-over from other donors' samples. The sequenced sample consisted of PBMCs. The CDR3 coding sequence is TGTGCCAGCAGCGACTTCGGGACACCTGAAAAACTGTTTTTT. Amino acid sequence: CASSDFGTPEKLFF.